The source of this T cell receptor (beta chain) is a study of cytomegalovirus exposure and HLA in healthy donors. Study-level results: A cluster of highly shared sequence variants was likely a sequencing artifact. When a later analysis was performed, an Asian-associated ancestry cluster reportedly had fewer N-insertions than the approximately 600-donor mean. The authors enumerated roughly 180 TCR beta chains as linked to cytomegalovirus. Indistinguishability led to the exclusion of some V segments, TRBV6-2 and TRBV6-3 included.

The PCR used 60 Vbeta and 13 Jbeta primers. Repertoires were generated with immunoSEQ multiplex PCR, while TCRdb's copy carries only in-frame clones and drops some. The sample lists 55,000 to 65,000 clones; about 80% were seen once. The germline V and J ends were trimmed by 8 bases and 8 bases, with 14 bases remaining between them. Looked up from germline, CDR1 is GTSNPN and CDR2 is SVGIG (reference sequence). The CDR3 consists of 11 residues. Comments on this clone: Its antigen is currently unknown.

This TCR came from a woman in her 40s in good health and CMV-seronegative. The chain joins TRBV30 to TRBJ2-3; a weak D match, TRBD2 (5 bases). Sequencing input: PBMCs. The CDR3 sequence is CAVGLLGTQYF. Written as DNA, the CDR3 is TGTGCCGTAGGACTTCTGGGTACGCAGTATTTT. The whole variable domain, filled in from reference TRBV30 and TRBJ2-3, reads SQTIHQWPATLVQPVGSPLSLECTVEGTSNPNLYWYRQAAGRGLQLLFYSVGIGQISSEVPQNLSASRPQDRQFILSSKKLLLSDSGFYLCAVGLLGTQYFGPGTRLTVL.